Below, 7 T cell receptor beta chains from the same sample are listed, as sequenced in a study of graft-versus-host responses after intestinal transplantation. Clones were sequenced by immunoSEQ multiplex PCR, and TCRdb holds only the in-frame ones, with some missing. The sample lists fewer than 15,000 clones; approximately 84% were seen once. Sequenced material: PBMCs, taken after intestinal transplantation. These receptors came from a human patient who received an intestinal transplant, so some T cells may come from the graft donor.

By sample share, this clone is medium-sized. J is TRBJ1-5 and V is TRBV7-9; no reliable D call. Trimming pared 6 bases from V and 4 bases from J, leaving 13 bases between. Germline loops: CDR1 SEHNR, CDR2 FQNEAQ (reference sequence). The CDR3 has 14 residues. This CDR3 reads CASRLEGPNQPQHF. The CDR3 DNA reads TGTGCCAGCAGGTTGGAGGGCCCAAATCAGCCCCAGCATTTT.

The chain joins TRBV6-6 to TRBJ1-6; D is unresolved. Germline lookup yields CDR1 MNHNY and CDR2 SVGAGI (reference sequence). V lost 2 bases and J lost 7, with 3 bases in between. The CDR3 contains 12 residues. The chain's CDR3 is CASSYGNSPLHF. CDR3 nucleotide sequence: TGTGCCAGCAGTTACGGGAATTCACCCCTCCACTTT.

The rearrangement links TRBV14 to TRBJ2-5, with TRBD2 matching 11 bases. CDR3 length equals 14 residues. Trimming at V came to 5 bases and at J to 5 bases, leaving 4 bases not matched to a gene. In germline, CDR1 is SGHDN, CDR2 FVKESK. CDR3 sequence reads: CASSTIAGGETQYF. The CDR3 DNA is TGTGCCAGCAGCACTATAGCGGGAGGGGAGACCCAGTACTTC.

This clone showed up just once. The CDR3, as DNA: TGTGCCAGCAGTTCTGGGTTGAGGACTGAAGCTTTCTTT. It specifies CASSSGLRTEAFF. The chain combines TRBV28 with TRBJ1-1, with D unclear. The germline gives CDR1 MDHEN, CDR2 SYDVKM. The CDR3 totals 13 residues. V shed 4 bases and J shed 5 bases, with 11 bases lying between them.

The CDR3 protein is CAWRRKGAGNQPQHF. CDR3 DNA sequence: TGTGCCTGGAGGAGGAAGGGCGCGGGCAATCAGCCCCAGCATTTT. The rearrangement uses TRBV30 and TRBJ1-5; the D is unclear. CDR3 size: 15 residues. V lost 3 bases, J lost 2 bases, and 14 bases lay in between. The germline gives CDR1 GTSNPN, CDR2 SVGIG (reference sequence).

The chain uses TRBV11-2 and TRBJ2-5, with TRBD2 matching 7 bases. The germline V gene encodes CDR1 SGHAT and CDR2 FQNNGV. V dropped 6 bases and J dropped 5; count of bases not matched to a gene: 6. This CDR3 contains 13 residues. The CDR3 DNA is TGTGCCAGCAGAGAGAGCGGGGACGAGACCCAGTACTTC. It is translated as CASRESGDETQYF.

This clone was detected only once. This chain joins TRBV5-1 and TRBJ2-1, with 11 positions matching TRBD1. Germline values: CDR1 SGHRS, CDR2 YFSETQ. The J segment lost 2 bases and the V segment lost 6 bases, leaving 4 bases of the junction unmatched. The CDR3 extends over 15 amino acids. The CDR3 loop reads CASTLDRGPYNEQFF. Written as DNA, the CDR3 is TGCGCCAGCACCCTGGACAGGGGGCCCTACAATGAGCAGTTCTTC.